This record concerns one T cell receptor beta chain sequence. Its antigen is not known. This sample was included in a study of PD-1 blockade in classical Hodgkin lymphoma. Study-level findings and limits: Partial responders and progressors had significantly lower baseline TCR diversity. Significant TCR diversity gains by C4D1 occurred in CD4+ but not CD8+ cells.

CDR1 and CDR2 (germline): SGHAT, FQNNGV. The CDR3 loop spans 13 amino acids. Trimming stripped 5 bases from V and 7 bases from J, with 12 bases between. Here immunoSEQ multiplex PCR was the method, and the copy in TCRdb shows in-frame clones only, minus some. This table holds tens of thousands of clones, more than 60% found once. Regarding time point: cycle 4 day 1 (C4D1), after more than 5 weeks of nivolumab. All the patients suffered relapse after autologous stem cell transplantation, and brentuximab vedotin exposure differed. This TCR derives from a human donor with classical Hodgkin lymphoma. The sequenced sample was peripheral blood mononuclear cells (PBMCs), obtained before the fourth cycle of nivolumab. This rearrangement joins TRBV11-2 to TRBJ1-5; tentative D call: TRBD1 (5 bases). The CDR3 is CASSTYGHQPQHF. The CDR3 nucleotides read TGTGCCAGCAGCACATACGGACACCAGCCCCAGCATTTT.